These 31 T cell receptor beta chains share one sample of origin, sequenced in a study of cytomegalovirus exposure and HLA in healthy donors (dated by TCRdb to about 2017). To prepare the library, the immunoSEQ multiplex PCR assay was applied. For the multiplex PCR, a mixture combining 60 forward primers for TCR Vbeta segments and 13 reverse primers for TCR Jbeta segments was used. The source is immuneACCESS, and TCRdb retained only in-frame sequences with V and J called. Part of the clones is not carried over; for the studies checked, unresolved V genes explain less than half of this, and the remainder is unexplained. The sample profile shows over 150,000 clones; 85% of them were found once. The top ten clones comprise 1% of the sample. Material: PBMCs. These receptors were collected from a boy aged 2 to 9 in good health and CMV-seronegative.

This sequence joins TRBV7-9 and TRBJ2-3; TRBD2 matches at 7 bases. The CDR3 contains 15 residues. J gave up 2 bases and V 5 bases, and 7 bases lay outside the gene matches. Germline lookup yields CDR1 SEHNR and CDR2 FQNEAQ (reference sequence). The CDR3 DNA is TGTGCCAGCAGCGAAGCGGGGCGAATCACAGATACGCAGTATTTT. It is translated as CASSEAGRITDTQYF.

This sequence joins TRBV6-6 and TRBJ2-5, with D hard to call. The V gene lost 6 bases and the J gene lost 1 base, with 6 bases spanning the gap. The CDR3 is 12 residues long. Germline lookup yields CDR1 MNHNY and CDR2 SVGAGI (reference sequence). CDR3 region: CASRSIQETQYF. CDR3 nucleotide sequence: TGTGCCAGCAGGTCCATCCAAGAGACCCAGTACTTC.

This clone occurred a few times. The chain uses TRBV5-1 and TRBJ1-1, with 9 bases lining up with TRBD1. CDR1 is SGHRS and CDR2 is YFSETQ in the germline V gene. Losses at the gene ends were 6 bases for V and 1 base for J; bases not matched to a gene: 4. The CDR3 covers 14 residues. The CDR3 is CASNDRGKNTEAFF. CDR3 coding DNA: TGCGCCAGCAACGACAGGGGGAAGAACACTGAAGCTTTCTTT.

Concerning this clone itself: The sample carries other DNA sequences with the same CDR3. This sequence joins TRBV19 and TRBJ1-2, with D possibly being TRBD1 (5 bases). V lost 7 bases and J 3 bases, leaving 12 bases between the germline ends. The CDR3 consists of 13 residues. CDR1 is LNHDA and CDR2 is SQIVND in the germline V gene (reference sequence). The CDR3 reads CASNPGGDYGYTF. As DNA, the CDR3 is TGTGCCAGTAATCCGGGGGGAGACTATGGCTACACCTTC.

V gene TRBV5-1 combines with J gene TRBJ1-2; 7 bases fit TRBD1. Germline V gene data show CDR1 as SGHRS and CDR2 as YFSETQ. The CDR3 totals 15 residues. Trimming removed 0 bases from V and 3 bases from J; junction bases left unmatched: 5. CDR3 in amino acids: CASSLAEGAYYGYTF. As DNA, the CDR3 is TGCGCCAGCAGCTTGGCGGAGGGGGCGTACTATGGCTACACCTTC.

The gene calls are TRBV2 and TRBJ2-2, with TRBD1 matching 8 bases. The germline V gene encodes CDR1 SNHLY and CDR2 FYNNEI. CDR3 length: 16 residues. The V gene end was trimmed by 6 bases and the J gene end by 6 bases; junction bases not matched to a gene: 12. Here the CDR3 DNA reads TGTGCCAGCAGCCTCGAGGACAGGGAAGGGGCCGGGGAGCTGTTTTTT. Its protein is CASSLEDREGAGELFF.

The gene calls are TRBV6-5 and TRBJ1-2, with D possibly being TRBD1 (6 bases). CDR3 length: 15 amino acids. Germline-derived CDR1 and CDR2 are MNHEY and SVGAGI. The V end lost 5 bases, the J end lost 4 bases, and 17 bases lay between the germline ends. The DNA of the CDR3 is TGTGCCAGCAGTGGCGTTGCCGGGACACCCTATGGCTACACCTTC. Translated, it gives CASSGVAGTPYGYTF.

The genes are TRBV15 and TRBJ2-7; D perhaps matches TRBD1 (6 bases). There are 15 residues in the CDR3. V was pared by 0 bases and J by 5 bases, with 14 bases between. Germline CDR1 is LNHNV and CDR2 is YYDKDF (reference sequence). CDR3 protein: CATSRDRSRGHEQYV. The CDR3 DNA is TGTGCCACCAGCAGAGATAGAAGCAGGGGCCACGAGCAGTACGTC.

This rearrangement joins TRBV30 to TRBJ2-1, with 7 positions matching TRBD2. The CDR3 sequence is 16 residues long. Germline CDR1 and CDR2: GTSNPN and SVGIG (reference sequence). Trimming cost V 2 bases and J 0 bases; bases outside gene matches: 7. The CDR3 bases are TGTGCCTGGAGTTCCTGGGGGGGTAGCTCCTACAATGAGCAGTTCTTC. Protein: CAWSSWGGSSYNEQFF.

The chain uses TRBV4-1 and TRBJ2-4; D remains ambiguous. The CDR3 has 15 amino acids. CDR1 is MGHRA, CDR2 YSYEKL, per germline. Trimming stripped 1 base from V and 5 bases from J, with 12 bases between. The CDR3 sequence is CASSQVSPGQNIQYF. The CDR3 nucleotides are TGCGCCAGCAGCCAAGTAAGCCCAGGCCAAAACATTCAGTACTTC.

The genes are TRBV6-4 and TRBJ2-7; 7 bases fit TRBD1. Germline-derived CDR1 and CDR2 are MRHNA and SNTAGT. CDR3 length equals 16 residues. Unmatched junction bases numbered 5, after V lost 0 bases and J lost 0 bases. CDR3 amino acids: CASSDSTRTGSYEQYF. Written as DNA, the CDR3 is TGTGCCAGCAGTGACTCGACCAGGACAGGCTCCTACGAGCAGTACTTC.

The V gene is TRBV6-5, the J gene TRBJ2-5; D is unclear. This CDR3 comprises 13 residues. Trimming stripped 6 bases from V and 3 bases from J, with 11 bases between. Germline-derived CDR1 and CDR2 are MNHEY and SVGAGI. CDR3 sequence reads: CASRVGVEETQYF. The CDR3 region has the DNA TGTGCCAGCAGAGTAGGAGTTGAAGAGACCCAGTACTTC.

CDR3: CASRDRVQTEAFF. CDR3 DNA sequence: TGTGCCAGTCGAGACAGGGTCCAGACTGAAGCTTTCTTT. The V call is TRBV19, the J call TRBJ1-1; 7 nucleotides match TRBD1. This CDR3 has 13 residues. After removal of 8 bases from V and 5 bases from J, the junction contained 8 bases not matched to a gene. CDR1 is LNHDA, CDR2 SQIVND, per germline (reference sequence).

This rearrangement joins TRBV18 to TRBJ1-2; D unresolved. CDR1 and CDR2 from the germline V gene are KGHSH and LQKENI. Trimming stripped 4 bases from V and 2 bases from J, with 14 bases between. The CDR3 has 15 amino acids. The CDR3 spells CASSQQRSANYGYTF. The CDR3 nucleotides read TGTGCCAGCTCACAGCAGCGGAGCGCGAACTATGGCTACACCTTC.

The J gene is TRBJ1-1, the V gene TRBV5-1, with a tentative D call TRBD1 (5 bases). The V end was cut by 0 bases, the J end by 6 bases, with 18 bases between. From germline, CDR1 is SGHRS and CDR2 YFSETQ. CDR3 length: 16 amino acids. As DNA, the CDR3 is TGCGCCAGCAGCTTGGAGGGCCAGGGTGTTGTGGCTGAAGCTTTCTTT. Translating gives CASSLEGQGVVAEAFF.

V gene TRBV5-1 combines with J gene TRBJ1-1, with 7 bases aligning to TRBD1. This CDR3 spans 13 amino acids. V was clipped by 5 bases and J by 7 bases; unmatched bases: 8. The V gene's germline CDR1 is SGHRS and CDR2 YFSETQ. The CDR3 nucleotides read TGCGCCAGCAGATGTCGACAGGGCCTTGAAGCTTTCTTT. Translating gives CASRCRQGLEAFF.

The genes are TRBV27 and TRBJ2-1; 11 bases match TRBD2. The CDR3 runs to 14 residues. V shed 6 bases and J 7 bases; nucleotides not matched to a gene: 5. In germline, CDR1 is MNHEY, CDR2 SMNVEV (reference sequence). CDR3 sequence: CASRTSGEVNEQFF. CDR3 sequence (DNA): TGTGCCAGCAGGACTAGCGGGGAGGTGAATGAGCAGTTCTTC.

The J gene is TRBJ2-5, the V gene TRBV10-1; D may be TRBD1 (5 bases). V lost 6 bases and J 5 bases, leaving 13 bases between the germline ends. This CDR3 contains 13 residues. The germline V gene encodes CDR1 WNHNN and CDR2 SYGVQD (reference sequence). The CDR3 loop is CASSTGVRETQYF. CDR3 coding DNA: TGCGCCAGCAGCACAGGAGTGCGCGAGACCCAGTACTTC.

The V and J genes are TRBV9 and TRBJ2-5; 8 bases match TRBD2. This CDR3 spans 14 amino acids. Trimming removed 3 bases from V and 3 bases from J; junction bases left unmatched: 4. Per germline, CDR1 SGDLS and CDR2 YYNGEE. The CDR3 loop is CASSAGLDEETQYF. CDR3 bases: TGTGCCAGCAGCGCGGGACTAGATGAAGAGACCCAGTACTTC. The full variable domain, completed using reference TRBV9 and TRBJ2-5, is DSGVTQTPKHLITATGQRVTLRCSPRSGDLSVYWYQQSLDQGLQFLIQYYNGEERAKGNILERFSAQQFPDLHSELNLSSLELGDSALYFCASSAGLDEETQYFGPGTRLLVL.

The genes are TRBV5-4 and TRBJ1-1, with unresolved D. V was shortened by 5 bases and J by 3 bases, with 11 bases between the two germline ends. The germline gives CDR1 SGHNT, CDR2 YYREEE (reference sequence). The CDR3 sequence is 13 residues long. For the CDR3, the DNA is TGTGCCAGCAGTGTCCCTCCGGACACTGAAGCTTTCTTT. Translated: CASSVPPDTEAFF. The full variable domain, rest sourced from reference TRBV5-4 and TRBJ1-1, is ETGVTQSPTHLIKTRGQQVTLRCSSQSGHNTVSWYQQALGQGPQFIFQYYREEENGRGNFPPRFSGLQFPNYSSELNVNALELDDSALYLCASSVPPDTEAFFGQGTRLTVV.

CDR3 bases: TGTGCCAGCAGTTTCCAGGAGACCCAGTACTTC. This codes for CASSFQETQYF. V is TRBV27 and J is TRBJ2-5; no firm D call. Germline V gives CDR1 MNHEY, CDR2 SMNVEV (reference sequence). Deletions cut 3 bases from V and 5 bases from J, with 4 bases between. The CDR3 extends over 11 amino acids.

The chain carries TRBV5-4 and TRBJ2-1; the D gene is possibly TRBD1 (6 bases). The CDR3 sequence is 17 residues long. CDR1 is SGHNT, CDR2 YYREEE, per germline (reference sequence). V was pared by 4 bases and J by 0 bases, with 17 bases between. The CDR3 DNA reads as TGTGCCAGCAGCCTACTGGTAACAGGGAGCTCCTACAATGAGCAGTTCTTC. Translating it yields CASSLLVTGSSYNEQFF.

This CDR3 is CASSPLASGSYEQYF. CDR3 in DNA: TGTGCCAGCAGCCCCCTGGCTAGCGGGAGTTACGAGCAGTACTTC. The gene calls are TRBV11-2 and TRBJ2-7; 10 bases align to TRBD2. The J segment lost 4 bases and the V segment lost 5 bases, leaving 8 bases of the junction unmatched. CDR3 length: 15 amino acids. The germline V gene has CDR1 SGHAT and CDR2 FQNNGV.

The chain is built from TRBV6-6 and TRBJ1-1, with D unclear. CDR1 is MNHNY and CDR2 is SVGAGI in the germline V gene (reference sequence). V lost 10 bases and J 2 bases, leaving 17 bases between the germline ends. The CDR3 runs 14 residues. CDR3 loop: CATFGMLPNTEAFF. The DNA of the CDR3 is TGTGCCACATTCGGGATGTTGCCAAACACTGAAGCTTTCTTT.

This rearrangement joins TRBV14 to TRBJ2-5, with 7 nucleotides matching TRBD1. The CDR3 is 12 amino acids. Germline CDR1 and CDR2: SGHDN and FVKESK. The junction had 2 bases not matched to a gene; V was cut back by 4 bases and J by 6 bases. CDR3 residues: CASSPGGQTQYF. The CDR3 DNA is TGTGCCAGCAGCCCAGGGGGTCAGACCCAGTACTTC.

The chain combines TRBV5-4 with TRBJ2-7, with unresolved D. The ends were cut back, 0 bases at V and 2 bases at J, with 9 bases in the middle. Germline assignment: CDR1 SGHNT and CDR2 YYREEE (reference sequence). The length of the CDR3 is 14 residues. The CDR3, as DNA: TGTGCCAGCAGCTTGGGGGCCAGCCCCTACGAGCAGTACGTC. Translating gives CASSLGASPYEQYV.

The chain combines TRBV11-2 with TRBJ1-5; D is possibly TRBD1 (6 bases). This CDR3 region has 15 residues. Germline values: CDR1 SGHAT, CDR2 FQNNGV. V gave up 1 base and J gave up 3 bases, with 10 bases separating them. CDR3 DNA: TGTGCCAGCAGCTTAGGCCACAGGGTCAATCAGCCCCAGCATTTT. Translated: CASSLGHRVNQPQHF.

The CDR3 bases are TGTGCCAGCAGTTTTTTGGTAGCGGGGGGTGAGCAGTTCTTC. It translates to CASSFLVAGGEQFF. V gene TRBV28 combines with J gene TRBJ2-1; 10 positions match TRBD2. The junction had 5 bases not matched to a gene; V was cut back by 3 bases and J by 9 bases. The germline CDR1 and CDR2 sequences are MDHEN and SYDVKM. The CDR3 covers 14 residues.

The rearrangement joins TRBV27 to TRBJ2-2; 7 bases fit TRBD1. The V gene's germline CDR1 is MNHEY and CDR2 SMNVEV (reference sequence). The CDR3 runs to 16 residues. Germline trimming cut 4 bases from V and 3 bases from J; bases unmatched to any gene: 8. CDR3 region: CASSSSGTVYTGELFF. The CDR3 DNA is TGTGCCAGCAGTTCATCCGGGACAGTTTACACCGGGGAGCTGTTTTTT.

CDR3 protein: CSAWDSLKNIQYF. The CDR3, as DNA: TGCAGCGCTTGGGACAGTTTAAAAAACATTCAGTACTTC. The chain employs TRBV29-1 and TRBJ2-4, with 7 nucleotides matching TRBD1. CDR1 SQVTM and CDR2 ANQGSEA come from the germline V gene. There are 13 residues in the CDR3. Losses at the gene ends were 7 bases for V and 4 bases for J; bases not matched to a gene: 7.

In this sample, this clone turned up once. The genes are TRBV6-5 and TRBJ2-1, with 7 bases that match TRBD2. Germline assignment: CDR1 MNHEY and CDR2 SVGAGI. V lost 6 bases to trimming and J lost 9 bases; unmatched junction nucleotides: 14. This CDR3 has 15 residues. The CDR3: CASRPQPGLVGEQFF. The CDR3 coding sequence is TGTGCCAGCAGACCACAACCCGGACTAGTTGGTGAGCAGTTCTTC.